These T cell receptor beta chains were read from a single sample in a study of T cell repertoires in ileal Crohn's disease. The protocol was immunoSEQ multiplex PCR, while the TCRdb copy is restricted to in-frame clones and leaves out a portion. The sample records approximately 540 clones, roughly nine tenths being singletons. Sequencing input: ileal tissue. The source of these receptors is an adult with Crohn's disease. Each CDR3 is given with its conserved first and last residue.

15,TRBV6-1,TRBJ2-7,CASSETRASTGEQYF
11,TRBV9,TRBJ1-2,CASGGRSGYTF
11,TRBV5-8,TRBJ1-2,CASSLVGGYTF
15,TRBV4-1,TRBJ1-1,CASSSRGVSNTEAFF
15,TRBV29-1,TRBJ1-5,CSVGRGAGSNQPQHF
14,TRBV29-1,TRBJ2-2,CSATGLANTGELFF
14,TRBV12-5,TRBJ1-5,CASGPDRGNQPQHF
12,TRBV6-5,TRBJ2-2,CASRQNTGELFF
14,TRBV19,TRBJ2-7,CASANRVYKDEQYF
14,TRBV7-3,TRBJ2-3,CASSIAGPTDTQYF
11,TRBV7-9,TRBJ2-1,CASSFREYKFF
14,TRBV6-6,TRBJ2-1,CASLGLAGVGEQFF
16,TRBV13,TRBJ1-3,CASSLGWSLEGNTIYF
15,TRBV6-4,TRBJ1-2,CASSKRTGEGYGYTF
18,TRBV5-4,TRBJ2-6,CASSGPVFGSSGANVLTF
11,TRBV14,TRBJ2-7,CASSWAGEQYF
14,TRBV19,TRBJ1-2,CASSTRQGNYGYTF
16,TRBV7-3,TRBJ2-5,CASSLSGGRESVTQYF
14,TRBV7-6,TRBJ2-1,CASSLQGGLREQFF
17,TRBV7-2,TRBJ2-1,CASSSIGLAGGRDEQFF
13,TRBV6-1,TRBJ2-7,CASSRQDDYEQYF
14,TRBV11-1,TRBJ2-1,CASSPRTSYNEQFF
15,TRBV9,TRBJ1-3,CASSVEGAQGNTIYF
13,TRBV27,TRBJ2-7,CASSLEAGYEQYF
14,TRBV6-6,TRBJ1-4,CASIGTLTHEKLFF
15,TRBV6-1,TRBJ2-5,CASSEGGGGGETQYF
16,TRBV6-4,TRBJ2-3,CASSDSPGGQPDTQYF
15,TRBV7-3,TRBJ1-1,CASSLVMVPNTEAFF
14,TRBV6-6,TRBJ2-2,CASRELAGTGELFF
13,TRBV14,TRBJ2-7,CASSQDGSYEQYF
13,TRBV27,TRBJ2-2,CASTRRGGRELFF
15,TRBV27,TRBJ1-2,CASSLGVQVGYGYTF
14,TRBV7-9,TRBJ2-3,CASSTRTGYHTQYF
14,TRBV7-8,TRBJ1-4,CASSYGTVDEKLFF
16,TRBV5-4,TRBJ2-7,CASSFGAGDPRGEQYF
14,TRBV18,TRBJ2-5,CASSPWTSWETQYF
12,TRBV2,TRBJ1-5,CASRGLSQPQHF